Listed below are T cell receptor beta chains from one sample, sequenced in a study of shared clonotypes between healthy human individuals. Assay: immunoSEQ multiplex PCR; the TCRdb copy retains only in-frame clones and omits some. The data show about 2.4 million clones, more than 80% seen once. Sample: naive CD4+ T cells sorted from blood. The receptor source for this set is a man aged 18 to 29 in good health. Each CDR3 is given with its conserved first and last residue. The order of the fields is clone size, J gene, D gene, V gene, CDR3 protein, CDR3 DNA. The D gene is left open where the match is weak. The size of a clone is reported for some rows only, either as once, few or many, or as a class for expanded clones.

NA	TRBJ2-7	NA	TRBV5-1	CASSLPVEGGSYEQYF	TGCGCCAGCAGCTTGCCGGTGGAAGGGGGCTCCTACGAGCAGTACTTC
NA	TRBJ1-1	NA	TRBV7-6	CASSLVDQATEAFF	TGTGCCAGCAGCTTAGTGGATCAGGCGACTGAAGCTTTCTTT
NA	TRBJ1-2	NA	TRBV30	CAWLPRQSYGYTF	TGTGCCTGGTTGCCTCGACAGAGCTATGGCTACACCTTC
NA	TRBJ2-2	NA	TRBV5-4	CASSLEGGANTGELFF	TGTGCCAGCAGCTTAGAAGGGGGGGCGAACACCGGGGAGCTGTTTTTT
NA	TRBJ2-7	TRBD1	TRBV28	CASSSYRGSYEQYF	TGTGCCAGCAGTTCGTACAGGGGATCCTACGAGCAGTACTTC
NA	TRBJ1-3	NA	TRBV11-2	CASSEQGRLSGNTIYF	TGTGCCAGCAGCGAACAGGGAAGGCTCTCCGGAAACACCATATATTTT
NA	TRBJ2-7	TRBD2	TRBV6-5	CASSRGREGEQYF	TGTGCCAGCAGTCGCGGGAGGGAGGGGGAGCAGTACTTC
NA	TRBJ1-2	NA	TRBV19	CASSIEAENYGYTF	TGTGCCAGTAGTATAGAGGCGGAAAACTATGGCTACACCTTC
NA	TRBJ1-2	NA	TRBV7-9	CASSLDYGQGDGYTF	TGTGCCAGCAGCTTAGATTATGGGCAGGGAGATGGCTACACCTTC
NA	TRBJ2-7	NA	TRBV5-4	CASSPQGTYEQYF	TGTGCCAGCAGCCCCCAAGGGACCTACGAGCAGTACTTC
once	TRBJ2-5	NA	TRBV6-1	CASSPQGRETQYF	TGTGCCAGCAGTCCTCAGGGGAGAGAGACCCAGTACTTC
NA	TRBJ2-7	TRBD1	TRBV4-1	CASSLTGTGNYEQYF	TGCGCCAGCAGCCTAACCGGGACAGGGAACTACGAGCAGTACTTC
NA	TRBJ2-1	NA	TRBV11-2	CASSQQAEYSNEQFF	TGTGCCAGCAGCCAACAAGCGGAATATAGCAATGAGCAGTTCTTC
NA	TRBJ2-1	TRBD2	TRBV6-5	CASSYGVAGNEQFF	TGTGCCAGCAGTTACGGGGTAGCGGGGAATGAGCAGTTCTTC
NA	TRBJ2-1	NA	TRBV2	CASSEFGVNEQFF	TGTGCCAGCAGTGAATTCGGGGTCAATGAGCAGTTCTTC
NA	TRBJ1-4	NA	TRBV21-1	CASSTGQQGPNEKLFF	TGTGCCAGCAGCACTGGACAACAGGGGCCTAATGAAAAACTGTTTTTT
NA	TRBJ1-4	NA	TRBV18	CASSPARREKLFF	TGTGCCAGCTCACCAGCTCGGAGGGAAAAACTGTTTTTT
NA	TRBJ1-1	NA	TRBV5-6	CASSLYAGKAEAFF	TGTGCCAGCAGCTTGTATGCAGGGAAGGCTGAAGCTTTCTTT
NA	TRBJ1-2	NA	TRBV2	CASTGVRETGYTF	TGTGCCAGCACGGGCGTCAGGGAGACTGGCTACACCTTC
NA	TRBJ2-3	TRBD2	TRBV5-1	CASSLPSGATDTQYF	TGCGCCAGCAGCTTGCCTAGCGGGGCCACAGATACGCAGTATTTT
NA	TRBJ1-3	NA	TRBV10-1	CASSESGPQGPTSSGNTIYF	TGCGCCAGCAGTGAGTCGGGGCCCCAGGGGCCCACTTCCTCTGGAAACACCATATATTTT
NA	TRBJ2-7	TRBD1	TRBV10-2	CASSEQGPDEQYF	TGCGCCAGCAGTGAACAGGGGCCCGACGAGCAGTACTTC
NA	TRBJ2-2	NA	TRBV30	CAWRVVGTGELFF	TGTGCCTGGAGGGTGGTGGGCACCGGGGAGCTGTTTTTT
NA	TRBJ2-5	NA	TRBV7-9	CASSFSRTVQETQYF	TGTGCCAGCAGCTTCTCGAGAACGGTGCAAGAGACCCAGTACTTC
NA	TRBJ1-5	NA	TRBV28	CASSLVGENQPQHF	TGTGCCAGCAGTTTGGTCGGGGAAAATCAGCCCCAGCATTTT
NA	TRBJ2-5	NA	TRBV18	CASSPTLQETQYF	TGTGCCAGCTCGCCGACCTTACAAGAGACCCAGTACTTC
NA	TRBJ2-5	TRBD2	TRBV5-6	CASSLRDYPYQETQYF	TGTGCCAGCAGCTTGCGGGACTACCCGTACCAAGAGACCCAGTACTTC
NA	TRBJ2-4	TRBD1	TRBV27	CASPLRQGAKNIQYF	TGTGCCAGTCCCCTTCGACAGGGGGCCAAAAACATTCAGTACTTC
NA	TRBJ1-1	NA	TRBV11-2	CASSPLKQGMNTEAFF	TGTGCCAGCAGCCCTCTGAAACAGGGAATGAACACTGAAGCTTTCTTT
NA	TRBJ1-2	NA	TRBV7-9	CASSLGLHGSF	TGTGCCAGCAGCTTGGGACTCCACGGGTCCTTC
NA	TRBJ1-5	NA	TRBV19	CASTPEWRRGNQPQHF	TGTGCCAGTACCCCTGAGTGGAGGCGGGGCAATCAGCCCCAGCATTTT
NA	TRBJ1-1	NA	TRBV19	CASSIRGLEAFF	TGTGCCAGTAGTATCAGGGGACTTGAAGCTTTCTTT
NA	TRBJ2-3	TRBD2	TRBV5-1	CASSYGTSGSADTQYF	TGCGCCAGCAGCTACGGGACTAGCGGGTCGGCAGATACGCAGTATTTT
NA	TRBJ2-6	NA	TRBV2	CASSESRSGGANVLTF	TGTGCCAGCAGTGAATCACGGTCGGGAGGGGCCAACGTCCTGACTTTC
NA	TRBJ2-3	NA	TRBV7-6	CASSLDGGTDTQYF	TGTGCCAGCAGCTTAGATGGCGGGACAGATACGCAGTATTTT
NA	TRBJ2-7	NA	TRBV2	CASRATYEQYF	TGTGCCAGCAGGGCTACCTACGAGCAGTACTTC
NA	TRBJ1-4	NA	TRBV18	CASSPLPGSPTNEKLFF	TGTGCCAGCTCACCACTCCCCGGGAGCCCAACTAATGAAAAACTGTTTTTT
NA	TRBJ2-1	NA	TRBV6-4	CASSSQGYTEQFF	TGTGCCAGCAGTTCCCAGGGCTATACTGAGCAGTTCTTC
NA	TRBJ2-3	NA	TRBV6-1	CASRRGALTDTQYF	TGTGCCAGCAGAAGGGGGGCCCTCACAGATACGCAGTATTTT
NA	TRBJ2-7	TRBD2	TRBV5-6	CASSFPSGSGYEQYF	TGTGCCAGCAGCTTTCCTAGCGGGAGCGGCTACGAGCAGTACTTC
few	TRBJ1-6	TRBD1	TRBV11-1	CASSSGTGTSPLHF	TGTGCCAGCAGCTCCGGGACAGGGACCTCACCCCTCCACTTT
NA	TRBJ1-4	NA	TRBV27	CASSPGTLPEKLFF	TGTGCCAGCAGTCCCGGGACACTGCCCGAAAAACTGTTTTTT
NA	TRBJ1-1	NA	TRBV6-5	CASSAWDKQITEAFF	TGTGCCAGCAGTGCCTGGGACAAACAGATCACTGAAGCTTTCTTT
NA	TRBJ2-3	TRBD1	TRBV5-1	CASSSGQVSTDTQYF	TGCGCCAGCAGCTCGGGACAGGTCTCGACAGATACGCAGTATTTT
NA	TRBJ2-3	TRBD2	TRBV2	CASKARLAVSWDTQYF	TGTGCCAGCAAGGCCCGACTAGCGGTGTCCTGGGATACGCAGTATTTT
NA	TRBJ1-3	NA	TRBV5-6	CASSLAGVGNTIYF	TGTGCCAGCAGCTTGGCAGGGGTCGGAAACACCATATATTTT
NA	TRBJ1-2	NA	TRBV10-1	CASSEPSRIHDYGYTF	TGCGCCAGCAGTGAGCCTTCCAGGATTCACGACTATGGCTACACCTTC
NA	TRBJ2-5	NA	TRBV18	CASSGGSQETQYF	TGTGCCAGCTCAGGGGGGTCGCAAGAGACCCAGTACTTC
NA	TRBJ2-2	NA	TRBV14	CASSLRVGELFF	TGTGCCAGCAGCCTCCGAGTCGGGGAGCTGTTTTTT
NA	TRBJ2-5	NA	TRBV5-1	CASSLGGTQETQYF	TGCGCCAGCAGCTTGGGCGGGACTCAAGAGACCCAGTACTTC
NA	TRBJ2-1	TRBD1	TRBV28	CASSLSTGTGINEQFF	TGTGCCAGCAGCTTGTCAACCGGGACAGGGATAAATGAGCAGTTCTTC
NA	TRBJ2-7	TRBD2	TRBV5-1	CASSLGLAGGPNTYEQYF	TGCGCCAGCAGCTTGGGGCTAGCGGGAGGGCCCAATACCTACGAGCAGTACTTC
NA	TRBJ1-3	NA	TRBV7-9	CASRNSGGGSGNTIYF	TGTGCCAGCAGGAATTCCGGCGGGGGCTCTGGAAACACCATATATTTT